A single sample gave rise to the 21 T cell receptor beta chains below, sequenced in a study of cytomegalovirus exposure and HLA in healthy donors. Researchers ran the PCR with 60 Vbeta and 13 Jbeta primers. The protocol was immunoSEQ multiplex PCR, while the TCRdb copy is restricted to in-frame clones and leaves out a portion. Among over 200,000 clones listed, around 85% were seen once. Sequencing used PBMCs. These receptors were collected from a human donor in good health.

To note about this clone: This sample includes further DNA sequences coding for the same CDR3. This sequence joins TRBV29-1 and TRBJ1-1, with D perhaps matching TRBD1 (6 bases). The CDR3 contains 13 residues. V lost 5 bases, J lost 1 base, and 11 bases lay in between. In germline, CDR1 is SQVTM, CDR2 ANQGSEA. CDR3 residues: CSVKGQPNTEAFF. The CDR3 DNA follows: TGCAGCGTTAAGGGACAACCGAACACTGAAGCTTTCTTT.

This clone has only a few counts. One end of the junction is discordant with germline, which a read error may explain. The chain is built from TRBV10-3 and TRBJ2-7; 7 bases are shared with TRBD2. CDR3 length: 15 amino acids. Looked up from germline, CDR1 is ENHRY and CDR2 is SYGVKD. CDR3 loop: CAISKSGGSSYEQYF. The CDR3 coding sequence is TGTGCCATCAGTAAGTCCGGCGGGAGTTCCTACGAGCAGTACTTC.

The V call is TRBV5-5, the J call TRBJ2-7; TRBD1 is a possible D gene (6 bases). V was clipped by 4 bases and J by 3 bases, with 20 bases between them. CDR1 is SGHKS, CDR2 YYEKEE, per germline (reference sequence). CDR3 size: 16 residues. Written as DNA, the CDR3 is TGTGCCAGCAGCCGGAACAGGGAAGGGGCCCTCTACGAGCAGTACTTC. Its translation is CASSRNREGALYEQYF. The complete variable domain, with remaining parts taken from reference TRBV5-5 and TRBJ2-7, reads DAGVTQSPTHLIKTRGQQVTLRCSPISGHKSVSWYQQVLGQGPQFIFQYYEKEERGRGNFPDRFSARQFPNYSSELNVNALLLGDSALYLCASSRNREGALYEQYFGPGTRLTVT.

Here the CDR3 reads CASSVGTSASSYNEQFF. The DNA for the CDR3 is TGTGCCAGCAGCGTAGGCACTTCCGCTAGCTCCTACAATGAGCAGTTCTTC. The chain recombines TRBV9 with TRBJ2-1; D ambiguous. Trimming left V 0 bases short and J 0 bases short, with 13 bases between. The germline V gene has CDR1 SGDLS and CDR2 YYNGEE. The CDR3 covers 17 residues.

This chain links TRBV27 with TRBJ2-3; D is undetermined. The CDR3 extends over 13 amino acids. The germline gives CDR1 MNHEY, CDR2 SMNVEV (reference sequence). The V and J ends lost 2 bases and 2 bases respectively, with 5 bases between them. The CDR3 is CASSLPNTDTQYF. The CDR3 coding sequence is TGTGCCAGCAGTTTACCCAACACAGATACGCAGTATTTT.

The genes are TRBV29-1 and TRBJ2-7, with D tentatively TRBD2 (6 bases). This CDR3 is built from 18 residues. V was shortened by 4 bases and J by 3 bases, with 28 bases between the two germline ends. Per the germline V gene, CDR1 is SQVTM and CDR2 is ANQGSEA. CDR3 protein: CSVGGGGSPTASYYEQYF. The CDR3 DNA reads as TGCAGCGTTGGGGGAGGAGGGTCCCCTACGGCGTCCTACTACGAGCAGTACTTC.

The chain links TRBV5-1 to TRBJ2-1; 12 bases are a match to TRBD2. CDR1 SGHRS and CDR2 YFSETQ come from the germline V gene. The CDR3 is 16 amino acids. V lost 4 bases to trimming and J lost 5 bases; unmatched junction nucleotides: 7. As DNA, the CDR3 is TGCGCCAGCAGCGGATGGGGACTAGCGGGCAACAATGAGCAGTTCTTC. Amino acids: CASSGWGLAGNNEQFF. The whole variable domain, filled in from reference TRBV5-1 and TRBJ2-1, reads KAGVTQTPRYLIKTRGQQVTLSCSPISGHRSVSWYQQTPGQGLQFLFEYFSETQRNKGNFPGRFSGRQFSNSRSEMNVSTLELGDSALYLCASSGWGLAGNNEQFFGPGTRLTVL.

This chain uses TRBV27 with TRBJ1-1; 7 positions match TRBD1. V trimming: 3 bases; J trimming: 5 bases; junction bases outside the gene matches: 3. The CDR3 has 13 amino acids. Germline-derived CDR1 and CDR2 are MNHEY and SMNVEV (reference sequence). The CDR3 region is CASSFDRVTEAFF. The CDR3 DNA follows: TGTGCCAGCAGTTTCGACAGGGTTACTGAAGCTTTCTTT.

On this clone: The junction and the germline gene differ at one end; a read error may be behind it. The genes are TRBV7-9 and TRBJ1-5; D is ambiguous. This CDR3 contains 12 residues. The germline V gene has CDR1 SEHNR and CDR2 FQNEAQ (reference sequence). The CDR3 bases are TGTTCCAGCAGCTCGAGCAATCAGCCCCAGCATTTT. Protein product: CSSSSSNQPQHF.

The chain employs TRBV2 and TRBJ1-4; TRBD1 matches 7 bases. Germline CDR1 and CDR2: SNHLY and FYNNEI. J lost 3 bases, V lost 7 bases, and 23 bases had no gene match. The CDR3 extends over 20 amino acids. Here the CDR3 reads CASISRQTGNGCGANEKLFF. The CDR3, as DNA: TGTGCCAGCATTTCTCGTCAGACAGGGAACGGGTGCGGGGCTAATGAAAAACTGTTTTTT.

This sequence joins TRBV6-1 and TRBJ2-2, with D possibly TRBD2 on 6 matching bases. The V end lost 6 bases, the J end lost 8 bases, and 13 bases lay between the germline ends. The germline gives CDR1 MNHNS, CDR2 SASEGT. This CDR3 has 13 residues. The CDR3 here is CASRLARTGELFF. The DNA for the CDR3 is TGTGCCAGCAGGCTAGCGAGAACGGGGGAGCTGTTTTTT.

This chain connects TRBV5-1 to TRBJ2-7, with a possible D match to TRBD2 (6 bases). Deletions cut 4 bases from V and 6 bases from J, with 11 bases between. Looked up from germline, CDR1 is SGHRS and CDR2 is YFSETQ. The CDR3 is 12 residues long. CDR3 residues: CASSGGTPEQYF. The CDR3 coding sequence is TGCGCCAGCAGCGGCGGGACTCCCGAGCAGTACTTC.

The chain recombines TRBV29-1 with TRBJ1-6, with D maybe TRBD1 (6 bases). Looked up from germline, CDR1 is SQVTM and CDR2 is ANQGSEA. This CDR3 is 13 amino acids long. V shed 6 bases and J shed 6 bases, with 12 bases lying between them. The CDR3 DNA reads TGCAGCGTCTCGGGGGGGCCTAATTCACCCCTCCACTTT. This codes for CSVSGGPNSPLHF.

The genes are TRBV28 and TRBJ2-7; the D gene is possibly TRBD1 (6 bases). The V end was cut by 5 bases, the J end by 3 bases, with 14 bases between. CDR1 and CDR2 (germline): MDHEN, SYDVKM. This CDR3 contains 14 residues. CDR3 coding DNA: TGTGCCAGCAGTCCCCTCGACAGGAACTACGAGCAGTACTTC. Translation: CASSPLDRNYEQYF.

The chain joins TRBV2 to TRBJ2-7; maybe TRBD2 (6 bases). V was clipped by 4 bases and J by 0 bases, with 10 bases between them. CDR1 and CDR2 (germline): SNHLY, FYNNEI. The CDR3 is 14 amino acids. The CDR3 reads CASSAGLLSYEQYF. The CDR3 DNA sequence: TGTGCCAGCAGTGCAGGACTACTCTCCTACGAGCAGTACTTC.

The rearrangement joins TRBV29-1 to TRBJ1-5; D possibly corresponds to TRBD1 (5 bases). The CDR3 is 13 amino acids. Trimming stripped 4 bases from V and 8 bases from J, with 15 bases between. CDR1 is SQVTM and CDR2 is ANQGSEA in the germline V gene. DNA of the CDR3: TGCAGCGTTGGGGGCAGGGCGAACGAGCCCCAGCATTTT. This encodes CSVGGRANEPQHF.

In DNA, the CDR3 is TGTGCCAGCAGCAAAAATTTAGCGGGAGGGTCGTACGAGCAGTACTTC. This gives the protein CASSKNLAGGSYEQYF. The rearrangement joins TRBV13 to TRBJ2-7; 11 bases map to TRBD2. Germline CDR1 PRHDT, CDR2 FYEKMQ (reference sequence). The CDR3 has 16 residues. J lost 4 bases, V lost 5 bases, and 10 bases had no gene match.

In DNA form, the CDR3 reads TGTGCCAGCAGCACCCTACTAGCGGGAGGGCCCCCAGATACGCAGTATTTT. It encodes CASSTLLAGGPPDTQYF. The J gene is TRBJ2-3, the V gene TRBV27, with 13 nucleotides matching TRBD2. Germline lookup yields CDR1 MNHEY and CDR2 SMNVEV (reference sequence). CDR3 size: 17 residues. Trimming cost V 6 bases and J 4 bases; bases outside gene matches: 10.

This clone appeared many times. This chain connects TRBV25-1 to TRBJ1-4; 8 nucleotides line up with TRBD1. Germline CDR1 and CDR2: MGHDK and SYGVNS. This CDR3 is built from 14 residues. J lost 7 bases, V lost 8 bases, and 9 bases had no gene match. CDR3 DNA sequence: TGTGCCAGCTGGACCGGGACAGGCTCTGAAAAACTGTTTTTT. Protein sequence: CASWTGTGSEKLFF.

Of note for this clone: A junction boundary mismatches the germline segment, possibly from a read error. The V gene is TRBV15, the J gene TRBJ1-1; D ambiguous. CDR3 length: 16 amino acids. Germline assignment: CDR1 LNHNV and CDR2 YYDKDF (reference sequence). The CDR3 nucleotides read TGTGTCACCAGCAGAGATCTCGGCCGATCGGGCACTGAAGCTTTCTTT. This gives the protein CVTSRDLGRSGTEAFF. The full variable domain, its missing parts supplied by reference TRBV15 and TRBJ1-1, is DAMVIQNPRYQVTQFGKPVTLSCSQTLNHNVMYWYQQKSSQAPKLLFHYYDKDFNNEADTPDNFQSRRPNTSFCFLDIRSPGLGDTAMYLCVTSRDLGRSGTEAFFGQGTRLTVV.

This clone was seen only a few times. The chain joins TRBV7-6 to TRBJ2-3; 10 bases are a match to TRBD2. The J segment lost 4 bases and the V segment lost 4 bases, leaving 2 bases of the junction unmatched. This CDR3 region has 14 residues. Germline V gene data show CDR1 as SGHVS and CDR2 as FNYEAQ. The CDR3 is CASSSAGGADTQYF. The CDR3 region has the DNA TGTGCCAGCAGCTCAGCGGGGGGGGCAGATACGCAGTATTTT.